The 32 T cell receptor beta chains given below trace back to one sample, sequenced in a study of T-cell memory formation after mild COVID-19. TCRdb re-called the 5' RACE reads with MiXCR, one entry per CDR3 protein. This table holds about 200,000 distinct CDR3 sequences, more than 8% found once. Material for sequencing was PBMCs or a T cell subset sorted from them (not recorded which). These receptors all stem from a man aged 18 to 35 who had mild COVID-19 (a few samples of this study predate the infection). Cell type and time point are not known.

The table lists this clonotype with many counts. This chain uses TRBV5-5 with TRBJ1-2; perhaps TRBD1 as D (6 bases). Per the germline V gene, CDR1 is SGHKS and CDR2 is YYEKEE (reference sequence). The CDR3 runs 14 residues. V was trimmed by 3 bases and J by 8 bases, leaving 17 bases between them. The CDR3 bases are TGTGCCAGCAGCTCGGAACAGGGATGGCGGGGCTACACCTTC. Its protein is CASSSEQGWRGYTF.

V is TRBV20-1 and J is TRBJ2-3, with no clear D. V lost 2 bases and J 4 bases, leaving 7 bases between the germline ends. The CDR3 runs 12 residues. Germline loops: CDR1 DFQATT, CDR2 SNEGSKA (reference sequence). In DNA form, the CDR3 reads TGCAGTGCTAGATTGAGCCCAGATACGCAGTATTTT. It translates to CSARLSPDTQYF.

This clonotype was recorded a few times. The J gene is TRBJ1-3, the V gene TRBV5-1, with D unresolved. V was trimmed by 0 bases and J by 0 bases, leaving 10 bases between them. This CDR3 comprises 16 residues. The germline gives CDR1 SGHRS, CDR2 YFSETQ. CDR3: CASSLGLPLSGNTIYF. Written as DNA, the CDR3 is TGCGCCAGCAGCTTGGGACTCCCGCTCTCTGGAAACACCATATATTTT.

The chain uses TRBV29-1 and TRBJ2-5; D not certain. Trimming cost V 4 bases and J 5 bases, with 11 bases left between them. Germline CDR1 reads SQVTM; CDR2 reads ANQGSEA. This CDR3 is 12 amino acids long. In DNA form, the CDR3 reads TGCAGCGTTGGTCAGACTGGGGAGACCCAGTACTTC. Encoded protein: CSVGQTGETQYF.

This clonotype has only a few counts. The chain couples TRBV7-2 to TRBJ1-1; no firm D call. V lost 5 bases and J lost 5, with 15 bases in between. The CDR3 has 14 amino acids. Per the germline V gene, CDR1 is SGHTA and CDR2 is FQGNSA. CDR3 amino acids: CASSPRHFGTEAFF. The DNA of the CDR3 is TGTGCCAGCAGCCCGCGACACTTCGGAACTGAAGCTTTCTTT.

This clonotype was found a few times. CDR3 nucleotides: TGTGCCAGCAGCCCGCGGACTAGCGGGAACACCGGGGAGCTGTTTTTT. Translating gives CASSPRTSGNTGELFF. J is TRBJ2-2 and V is TRBV5-4; the match to TRBD2 covers 10 bases. Germline loops: CDR1 SGHNT, CDR2 YYREEE (reference sequence). The CDR3 is 16 residues long. V lost 4 bases, J lost 1 base, and 4 bases stayed unmatched.

CDR3 sequence reads: CSARSSTNEKLFF. CDR3 bases: TGCAGTGCTAGATCCTCAACTAATGAAAAACTGTTTTTT. The V and J genes are TRBV20-1 and TRBJ1-4, with D unclear. V lost 2 bases, J lost 0 bases, and 4 bases lay in between. The germline gives CDR1 DFQATT, CDR2 SNEGSKA (reference sequence). CDR3 length: 13 residues.

The chain joins TRBV6-2 or TRBV6-3 to TRBJ2-7, with D perhaps matching TRBD1 or TRBD2 (6 bases each). The CDR3 spans 16 residues. The germline V gene encodes CDR1 MNHEY and CDR2 SVGEGT. V was trimmed by 0 bases and J by 1 base, leaving 13 bases between them. The chain's CDR3 is CASSYSMRGQSYEQYF. The CDR3 nucleotides read TGTGCCAGCAGTTACTCGATGCGGGGACAATCCTACGAGCAGTACTTC.

The gene calls are TRBV5-4 and TRBJ2-7, with 10 positions matching TRBD1. The CDR3 length is 14 residues. Germline-derived CDR1 and CDR2 are SGHNT and YYREEE (reference sequence). Trimming cost V 6 bases and J 7 bases; bases outside gene matches: 10. The CDR3 loop reads CASTPDRGLREQYF. The CDR3 nucleotides are TGTGCCAGCACGCCCGACAGGGGGCTTCGGGAGCAGTACTTC.

The V call is TRBV12-3 or TRBV12-4, the J call TRBJ1-4; 7 nucleotides line up with TRBD1. The CDR3 loop spans 14 amino acids. V dropped 8 bases and J dropped 4; count of bases not matched to a gene: 7. CDR3: CASARDSLNEKLFF. In DNA, the CDR3 is TGTGCCAGCGCTAGGGACAGCCTTAATGAAAAACTGTTTTTT.

This clonotype has more than one count but fewer than ten. This chain connects TRBV18 to TRBJ1-1; TRBD1 matches at 8 bases. Trimming removed 2 bases from V and 5 bases from J; junction bases left unmatched: 7. CDR3 length: 15 amino acids. CDR1 is KGHSH, CDR2 LQKENI, per germline. The CDR3 DNA follows: TGTGCCAGCTCACCAACTTCAGGACAGGGAACTGAAGCTTTCTTT. It encodes CASSPTSGQGTEAFF.

This clonotype was seen ten or more times. This chain connects TRBV24-1 to TRBJ2-2, with D perhaps matching TRBD1 or TRBD2 (5 bases each). Trimming took off 0 bases at V and 3 bases at J, with 7 bases between the two ends. This CDR3 contains 15 residues. CDR1 is KGHDR, CDR2 SFDVKD, per germline. CDR3 amino acids: CATSDLGGDTGELFF. The CDR3 nucleotides read TGTGCCACCAGTGATTTGGGGGGAGACACCGGGGAGCTGTTTTTT.

This clonotype was counted at least ten times. This rearrangement joins TRBV2 to TRBJ2-3; perhaps D is TRBD1 or TRBD2 (6 bases each). Germline lookup yields CDR1 SNHLY and CDR2 FYNNEI. CDR3 length: 14 residues. V was shortened by 4 bases and J by 3 bases, with 11 bases between the two germline ends. The CDR3 loop is CASSVLGGTDTQYF. CDR3 DNA: TGTGCCAGCAGTGTTTTAGGGGGGACAGATACGCAGTATTTT.

This clonotype was seen ten or more times. The CDR3 here is CASSLYAGGNSPLHF. CDR3 in DNA: TGTGCCAGCAGCTTGTACGCGGGCGGTAATTCACCCCTCCACTTT. The chain uses TRBV5-8 and TRBJ1-6, with D hard to call. This CDR3 has 15 residues. V lost 1 base, J lost 6 bases, and 11 bases lay in between. CDR1 and CDR2 from the germline V gene are SGHTS and YDEGEE.

V usage is TRBV7-9 and J usage is TRBJ1-2; no firm D call. Germline CDR1 SEHNR, CDR2 FQNEAQ (reference sequence). Trimming removed 5 bases at V and 2 bases at J, with 12 bases between. The CDR3 runs 14 residues. DNA for the CDR3: TGTGCCAGCAGCCCACGGGGTTCGAACTATGGCTACACCTTC. Protein sequence: CASSPRGSNYGYTF.

A few counts support this clonotype. The gene calls are TRBV9 and TRBJ1-1, with a weak D call TRBD1 (5 bases). CDR1 is SGDLS and CDR2 is YYNGEE in the germline V gene. The CDR3 is 14 amino acids. The V end was cut by 3 bases, the J end by 5 bases, with 14 bases between. This CDR3 is CASSAGRTSTEAFF. Written as DNA, the CDR3 is TGTGCCAGCAGCGCGGGACGGACCTCGACTGAAGCTTTCTTT.

V gene TRBV12-3 or TRBV12-4 combines with J gene TRBJ2-5; D not resolved. This CDR3 has 16 amino acids. Trimming pared 7 bases from V and 1 base from J, leaving 19 bases between. CDR3 region: CASTPGLRRFQETQYF. The CDR3 bases are TGTGCCAGCACCCCGGGCCTCAGACGGTTCCAAGAGACCCAGTACTTC.

The table lists this clonotype with a few counts. The chain links TRBV7-2 to TRBJ2-6; D might be TRBD2 (7 bases). Germline CDR1 and CDR2: SGHTA and FQGNSA. Trimming cost V 3 bases and J 2 bases, with 11 bases left between them. The CDR3 consists of 16 residues. CDR3 DNA sequence: TGTGCCAGCAGCTTCTGGGGGGGGCCTGGGGCCAACGTCCTGACTTTC. Translated, it gives CASSFWGGPGANVLTF. The entire variable domain, with the rest obtained from reference TRBV7-2 and TRBJ2-6, is as follows: GAGVSQSPSNKVTEKGKDVELRCDPISGHTALYWYRQSLGQGLEFLIYFQGNSAPDKSGLPSDRFSAERTGGSVSTLTIQRTQQEDSAVYLCASSFWGGPGANVLTFGAGSRLTVL.

V usage is TRBV19 and J usage is TRBJ1-1, with D maybe TRBD1 (5 bases). Trimming shortened V by 5 bases and J by 0 bases, and 13 bases separated the two germline ends. This CDR3 comprises 15 residues. Germline V CDR1 and CDR2: LNHDA, SQIVND (reference sequence). CDR3 in amino acids: CASSGHRRLNTEAFF. Written as DNA, the CDR3 is TGTGCCAGTAGTGGCCACAGGAGATTGAACACTGAAGCTTTCTTT.

The chain carries TRBV6-1 and TRBJ1-1, with D perhaps matching TRBD1 (6 bases). V gave up 5 bases and J gave up 5 bases, with 18 bases separating them. The CDR3 covers 15 residues. Germline V gene sequence: CDR1 MNHNS, CDR2 SASEGT. DNA of the CDR3: TGTGCCAGCAGTATAGCACAGGGTGTAGAAACTGAAGCTTTCTTT. Its translation: CASSIAQGVETEAFF.

This clonotype has ten or more counts. The CDR3 sequence: CSGGSGVSSSTDTQYF. As DNA, the CDR3 is TGCAGCGGAGGGTCAGGCGTCTCATCTAGCACAGATACGCAGTATTTT. The chain links TRBV29-1 to TRBJ2-3; possible D gene TRBD2, 5 bases. This CDR3 is built from 16 residues. Germline V gene data show CDR1 as SQVTM and CDR2 as ANQGSEA. V lost 7 bases, J lost 0 bases, and 20 bases lay in between.

This clonotype turned up a few times. The V gene is TRBV28, the J gene TRBJ2-5; D is unresolved. Looked up from germline, CDR1 is MDHEN and CDR2 is SYDVKM. There are 11 residues in the CDR3. V was trimmed by 7 bases and J by 12 bases, leaving 15 bases between them. The CDR3 nucleotides read TGTGCCAGCACCGGCGCCCGCCGAAAGTACTTC. Protein: CASTGARRKYF.

This clonotype has more than one count but fewer than ten. V usage is TRBV20-1 and J usage is TRBJ2-3; 10 bases agree with TRBD2. Unmatched junction bases numbered 8, after V lost 8 bases and J lost 0 bases. Germline CDR1 reads DFQATT; CDR2 reads SNEGSKA (reference sequence). The CDR3 has 15 amino acids. The DNA of the CDR3 is TGCAGTCTAGCGGGGGCCCTATCTAGCACAGATACGCAGTATTTT. Translation gives CSLAGALSSTDTQYF.

This chain links TRBV29-1 with TRBJ1-1, with a tentative D call TRBD1 (5 bases). Germline CDR1 reads SQVTM; CDR2 reads ANQGSEA. Deletions cut 8 bases from V and 3 bases from J, with 16 bases between. The CDR3 has 13 residues. As DNA, the CDR3 is TGCAGCACCCTGGGGCAGGCCGACACTGAAGCTTTCTTT. Translation: CSTLGQADTEAFF.

This clonotype was seen many times. The V and J genes are TRBV7-2 and TRBJ1-2; no firm D call. Germline assignment: CDR1 SGHTA and CDR2 FQGNSA. The CDR3 has 15 residues. Between the trimmed V and J ends, which lost 4 bases and 7 bases, there was a span of 19 bases. CDR3 nucleotide sequence: TGTGCCAGCAGCTCGCCCCGGGCCCGCTCAGGTGGCTACACCTTC. Its protein product is CASSSPRARSGGYTF.

The chain combines TRBV7-9 with TRBJ1-3; D remains unclear. This CDR3 has 16 amino acids. CDR1 is SEHNR, CDR2 FQNEAQ, per germline (reference sequence). Trimming cost V 6 bases and J 5 bases, with 20 bases left between them. The CDR3 loop reads CASRPKFRVGRNTIYF. The CDR3 bases are TGTGCCAGCAGACCTAAGTTTCGGGTAGGACGAAACACCATATATTTT. Full variable domain (remainder filled in from reference TRBV7-9 and TRBJ1-3): DTGVSQNPRHKITKRGQNVTFRCDPISEHNRLYWYRQTLGQGPEFLTYFQNEAQLEKSRLLSDRFSAERPKGSFSTLEIQRTEQGDSAMYLCASRPKFRVGRNTIYFGEGSWLTVV.

The genes are TRBV11-2 and TRBJ2-5; 9 nucleotides agree with TRBD1. Trimming cost V 4 bases and J 4 bases; bases outside gene matches: 7. Germline CDR1 reads SGHAT; CDR2 reads FQNNGV. CDR3 length: 15 residues. The CDR3: CASSSNRGRAETQYF. CDR3 bases: TGTGCCAGCAGCTCTAACAGGGGGCGGGCAGAGACCCAGTACTTC.

This clonotype was observed many times. J is TRBJ2-5 and V is TRBV5-1; no firm D call. The CDR3 sequence is 11 residues long. Trimming left V 6 bases short and J 0 bases short, with 3 bases between. Germline V gene data show CDR1 as SGHRS and CDR2 as YFSETQ. CDR3 in DNA: TGCGCCAGCAACAACCAAGAGACCCAGTACTTC. Protein: CASNNQETQYF.

This clonotype was counted at least ten times. The chain combines TRBV4-1 with TRBJ2-5; the D is unclear. The ends were cut back, 1 base at V and 4 bases at J, with 22 bases in the middle. The CDR3 has 18 residues. Germline CDR1 is MGHRA and CDR2 is YSYEKL. The CDR3 spells CASSQVNLGFQKGETQYF. CDR3 nucleotides: TGCGCCAGCAGCCAAGTCAATTTGGGGTTTCAGAAAGGAGAGACCCAGTACTTC.

This clonotype was seen only a few times. The chain couples TRBV5-1 to TRBJ2-5; the match to TRBD1 covers 9 bases. J was trimmed by 4 bases and V by 1 base; bases with no gene match: 11. The CDR3 spans 17 residues. The germline gives CDR1 SGHRS, CDR2 YFSETQ. The CDR3 is CASSLSPFGQGTETQYF. The CDR3 nucleotides are TGCGCCAGCAGCTTGTCGCCTTTTGGACAGGGGACAGAGACCCAGTACTTC.

This chain uses TRBV5-1 with TRBJ2-1; unclear D gene. V lost 1 base and J 9 bases, leaving 5 bases between the germline ends. CDR1 and CDR2 (germline): SGHRS, YFSETQ. The CDR3 runs to 11 residues. The CDR3 coding sequence is TGCGCCAGCAGCTTGAAGAGTGAGCAGTTCTTC. This translates into CASSLKSEQFF. Full variable domain (outside the CDR3, taken from reference TRBV5-1 and TRBJ2-1): KAGVTQTPRYLIKTRGQQVTLSCSPISGHRSVSWYQQTPGQGLQFLFEYFSETQRNKGNFPGRFSGRQFSNSRSEMNVSTLELGDSALYLCASSLKSEQFFGPGTRLTVL.

This chain links TRBV6-5 with TRBJ2-3; D is unresolved. Trimming left V 4 bases short and J 5 bases short, with 10 bases between. There are 13 residues in the CDR3. CDR1 and CDR2 (germline): MNHEY, SVGAGI. DNA for the CDR3: TGTGCCAGCAGTTTAAAGTTCGGAGATACGCAGTATTTT. Translated: CASSLKFGDTQYF.